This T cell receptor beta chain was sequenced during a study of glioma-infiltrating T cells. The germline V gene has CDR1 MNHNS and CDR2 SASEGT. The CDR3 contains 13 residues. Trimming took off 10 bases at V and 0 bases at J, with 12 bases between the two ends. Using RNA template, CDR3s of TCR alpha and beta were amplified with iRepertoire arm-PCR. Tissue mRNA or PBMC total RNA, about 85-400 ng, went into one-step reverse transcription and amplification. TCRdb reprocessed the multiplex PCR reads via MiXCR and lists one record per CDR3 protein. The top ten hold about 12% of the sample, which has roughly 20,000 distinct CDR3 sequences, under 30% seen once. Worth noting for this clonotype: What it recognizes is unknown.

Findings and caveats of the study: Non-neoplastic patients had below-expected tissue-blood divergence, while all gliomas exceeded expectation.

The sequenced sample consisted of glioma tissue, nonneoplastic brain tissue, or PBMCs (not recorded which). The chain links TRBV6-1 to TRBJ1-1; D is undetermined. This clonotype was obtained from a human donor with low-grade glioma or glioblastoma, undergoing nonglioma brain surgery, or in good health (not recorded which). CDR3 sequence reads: CAIRWIMNTEAFF. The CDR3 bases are TGTGCCATCAGATGGATTATGAACACTGAAGCTTTCTTT.